This TCR beta chain was obtained from a study of OX40 agonist ivuxolimab in advanced cancers. This CDR3 is 13 amino acids long. The V gene end was trimmed by 8 bases and the J gene end by 4 bases; junction bases not matched to a gene: 6. Germline CDR1 reads ENHRY; CDR2 reads SYGVKD. Sequencing used immunoSEQ multiplex PCR; TCRdb keeps in-frame clones, though not all of them. The repertoire has approximately 52,000 clones, less than 85% of them found once; the top ten carry roughly 1.1%. A remark on this clone: Its antigen is unknown.

General study findings and limits: Which antigen the expanded peripheral T cells recognized is unknown. It was also the case that some nonresponders had low normalized T-cell clonal expansion. Partial responders treated at 0.1-3.0 mg/kg exhibited clonal expansion among the lowest measured.

The chain uses TRBV10-3 and TRBJ2-3, with 7 bases aligning to TRBD2. The specimen comprised CD4+ or CD8+ T cells sorted from blood, sampled in a trial of the OX40 agonist ivuxolimab. This receptor was taken from an adult with an advanced solid tumor such as melanoma, head and neck, liver or kidney cancer. CDR3 sequence: CAISSGSSDTQYF. The CDR3 region has the DNA TGTGCCATCTCTAGCGGATCCTCAGATACGCAGTATTTT.